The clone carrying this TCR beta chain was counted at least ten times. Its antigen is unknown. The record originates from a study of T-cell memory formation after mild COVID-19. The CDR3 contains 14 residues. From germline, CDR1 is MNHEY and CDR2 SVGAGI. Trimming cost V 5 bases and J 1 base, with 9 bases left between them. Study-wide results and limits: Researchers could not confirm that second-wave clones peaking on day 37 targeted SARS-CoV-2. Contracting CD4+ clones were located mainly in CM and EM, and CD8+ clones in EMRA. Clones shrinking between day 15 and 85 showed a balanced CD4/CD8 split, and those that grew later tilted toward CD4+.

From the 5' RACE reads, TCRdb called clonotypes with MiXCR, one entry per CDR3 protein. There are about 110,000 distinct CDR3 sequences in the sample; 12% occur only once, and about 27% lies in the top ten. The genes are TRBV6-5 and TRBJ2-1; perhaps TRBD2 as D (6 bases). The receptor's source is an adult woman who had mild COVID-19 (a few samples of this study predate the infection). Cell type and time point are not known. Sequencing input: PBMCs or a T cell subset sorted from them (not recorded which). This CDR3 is CASSPGGSYNEQFF. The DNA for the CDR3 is TGTGCCAGCAGTCCCGGAGGGTCCTACAATGAGCAGTTCTTC.